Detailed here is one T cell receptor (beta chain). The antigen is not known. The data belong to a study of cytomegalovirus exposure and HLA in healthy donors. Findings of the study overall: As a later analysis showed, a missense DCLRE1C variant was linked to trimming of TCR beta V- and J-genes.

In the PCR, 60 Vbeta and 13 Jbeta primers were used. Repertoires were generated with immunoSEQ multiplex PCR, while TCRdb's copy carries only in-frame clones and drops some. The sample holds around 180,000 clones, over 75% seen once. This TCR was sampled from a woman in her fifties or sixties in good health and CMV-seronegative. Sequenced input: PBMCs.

The CDR3 loop is CASSLAGVPYEQYF. CDR3 sequence (DNA): TGTGCCAGCAGCTTAGCAGGGGTTCCCTACGAGCAGTACTTC. V gene TRBV11-2 combines with J gene TRBJ2-5, with TRBD1 as a possible D gene (6 bases). The J call is doubtful: the DNA matches TRBJ2-7 better. Germline V gives CDR1 SGHAT, CDR2 FQNNGV. The CDR3 is 14 residues long.